This T cell receptor (beta chain) was sequenced during a study of blood T cell repertoires in COVID-19. The V and J ends lost 3 bases and 5 bases respectively, with 15 bases between them. Germline CDR1 reads SGDLS; CDR2 reads YYNGEE. The CDR3 is 14 amino acids. TCRdb keeps only in-frame clones here, not all; method: immunoSEQ multiplex PCR. This table has approximately 170,000 clones, roughly four fifths appearing once. Participant-reported clinical history was the basis for cohort assignment. Sequenced input: PBMCs or T cells enriched from blood (not recorded which). The TCR originated in a man aged 45-60 years who had recovered from COVID-19. V usage is TRBV9 and J usage is TRBJ2-7; D is perhaps TRBD1 (6 bases). The CDR3 reads CASSAKYRDHEQYF. The CDR3 DNA reads TGTGCCAGCAGCGCCAAGTACAGGGACCACGAGCAGTACTTC.